These 6 T cell receptor beta chains were sequenced from one sample in a study of identifying expanded T cells in peripheral blood. Produced via immunoSEQ multiplex PCR; TCRdb's table is partial and in-frame only. The sample has 90,000 or so clones, about 88% seen once. The material sequenced was blood. Receptor source: a person between 18 and 69 years old in good health.

V usage is TRBV3-2 and J usage is TRBJ1-4. TRBV3-2 is labeled a pseudogene. The CDR3 covers 9 residues. The CDR3 coding sequence is TGTGCCAGCAGTGAAAAACTGTTTTTT. Its protein is CASSEKLFF.

The genes are TRBV28 and TRBJ1-5; TRBD1 matches at 11 bases. Germline CDR1 and CDR2: MDHEN and SYDVKM. The CDR3 contains 18 residues. V lost 3 bases and J lost 4; bases outside the gene matches: 11. CDR3 loop: CASSFILGTGGRNQPQHF. The CDR3 DNA reads as TGTGCCAGCAGTTTTATTTTAGGGACAGGGGGGCGAAATCAGCCCCAGCATTTT.

In its sample, this clone was seen once. The rearrangement links TRBV4-1 to TRBJ1-5; D might be TRBD1 (6 bases). Germline CDR1 reads MGHRA; CDR2 reads YSYEKL. This CDR3 comprises 16 residues. V was cut by 3 bases and J by 0 bases, with 12 bases left in between. CDR3 nucleotides: TGCGCCAGCAGCCAGGACAGTACGGTTAGCAATCAGCCCCAGCATTTT. It yields the protein CASSQDSTVSNQPQHF.

V usage is TRBV11-2 and J usage is TRBJ1-2, with D uncertain. Germline values: CDR1 SGHAT, CDR2 FQNNGV. The CDR3 totals 13 residues. V was pared by 5 bases and J by 4 bases, with 11 bases between. Here the CDR3 reads CASSPGSSYGYTF. The CDR3, as DNA: TGTGCCAGCAGCCCGGGTAGCAGCTATGGCTACACCTTC. Drawing the rest from reference TRBV11-2 and TRBJ1-2, the complete variable domain is EAGVAQSPRYKIIEKRQSVAFWCNPISGHATLYWYQQILGQGPKLLIQFQNNGVVDDSQLPKDRFSAERLKGVDSTLKIQPAKLEDSAVYLCASSPGSSYGYTFGSGTRLTVV.

This chain uses TRBV6-1 with TRBJ2-1, with 7 bases identical to TRBD2. V was pared by 6 bases and J by 9 bases, with 29 bases of the junction left unmatched. Germline V lookup: CDR1 MNHNS, CDR2 SASEGT. The CDR3 extends over 20 amino acids. The CDR3 nucleotides read TGTGCCAGCAGCGAAACTAACCGAGGAATACGCGGCGGGGGTTCAATTGAGCAGTTCTTC. It codes for CASSETNRGIRGGGSIEQFF.

This chain joins TRBV6-1 and TRBJ1-3; D is uncertain. Trimming removed 1 base from V and 10 bases from J, with 11 bases in between. Germline V gene lookup returns CDR1 MNHNS and CDR2 SASEGT. CDR3 length: 13 residues. The CDR3 coding sequence is TGTGCCAGCAGTGAAGTAGCCTCGTTGACCATATATTTT. As protein: CASSEVASLTIYF.